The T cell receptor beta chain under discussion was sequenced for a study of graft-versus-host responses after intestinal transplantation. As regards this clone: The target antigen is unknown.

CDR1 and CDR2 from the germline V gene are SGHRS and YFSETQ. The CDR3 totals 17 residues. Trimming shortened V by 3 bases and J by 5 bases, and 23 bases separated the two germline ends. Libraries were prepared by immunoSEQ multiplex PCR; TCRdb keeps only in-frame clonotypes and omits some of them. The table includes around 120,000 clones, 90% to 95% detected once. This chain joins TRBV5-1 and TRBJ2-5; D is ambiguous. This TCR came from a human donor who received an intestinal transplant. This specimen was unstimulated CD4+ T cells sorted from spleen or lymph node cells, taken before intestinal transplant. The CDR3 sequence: CASSSAGPSTRLETQYF. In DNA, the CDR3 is TGCGCCAGCAGCTCCGCCGGACCCTCGACTCGCTTGGAGACCCAGTACTTC.